Listed here are 17 T cell receptor beta chains from one sample, sequenced in a study of CD8 T cells in ankylosing spondylitis. TCRdb used MiXCR to reprocess the 5' RACE reads, holding one entry per CDR3 protein. The sample consists of approximately 290,000 distinct CDR3 sequences, less than 25% of them appearing once. Sequencing was done on a sample of blood, either unsorted or a sorted T cell fraction (not recorded which). Receptors originate from a female donor with ankylosing spondylitis or in good health (not recorded which).

This clonotype was counted many times. The chain combines TRBV7-2 with TRBJ2-3; D tentatively reads TRBD1 or TRBD2 (6 bases each). Germline V gene data show CDR1 as SGHTA and CDR2 as FQGNSA. The CDR3 consists of 15 residues. V was trimmed by 2 bases and J by 7 bases, leaving 16 bases between them. This CDR3 reads CASSLKQGGLNTQYF. The CDR3 region has the DNA TGTGCCAGCAGCTTAAAACAGGGAGGTCTGAATACGCAGTATTTT.

The chain links TRBV12-3 or TRBV12-4 to TRBJ1-5; D is undetermined. The CDR3 is 16 amino acids. V was pared by 3 bases and J by 4 bases, with 16 bases between. The CDR3 spells CASSFFRLVGNQPQHF. The CDR3 DNA sequence: TGTGCCAGCAGTTTCTTTAGGCTAGTGGGTAATCAGCCCCAGCATTTT.

This clonotype has a handful of counts. The chain combines TRBV6-2 or TRBV6-3 with TRBJ2-1; 7 bases agree with TRBD2. Germline CDR1 is MNHEY and CDR2 is SVGEGT. V dropped 4 bases and J dropped 6; count of bases not matched to a gene: 9. The CDR3 totals 15 residues. This chain's CDR3 is CASSLVGLAVNEQFF. CDR3 sequence (DNA): TGTGCCAGCAGTTTGGTCGGGCTAGCGGTCAATGAGCAGTTCTTC.

The chain has TRBV30 and TRBJ2-1; D remains ambiguous. Germline CDR1 reads GTSNPN; CDR2 reads SVGIG (reference sequence). The CDR3 spans 17 residues. Trimming shortened V by 3 bases and J by 7 bases, and 25 bases separated the two germline ends. CDR3 nucleotides: TGTGCCTGGAGCTTCGGCGGACGGCCGGCAGGTTTTAATGAGCAGTTCTTC. Its protein product is CAWSFGGRPAGFNEQFF.

This chain uses TRBV12-3 or TRBV12-4 with TRBJ1-6; 12 nucleotides line up with TRBD1. The CDR3 loop spans 16 amino acids. V trimming: 4 bases; J trimming: 7 bases; junction bases outside the gene matches: 5. The CDR3 DNA sequence: TGTGCCAGCAGTTCTCCCGGGACAGGGGGCAATTCACCCCTCCACTTT. Its protein is CASSSPGTGGNSPLHF.

The rearrangement uses TRBV6-2 or TRBV6-3 and TRBJ2-1; 8 positions agree with TRBD1. The CDR3 totals 16 residues. The V gene's germline CDR1 is MNHEY and CDR2 SVGEGT. V lost 6 bases, J lost 5 bases, and 12 bases stayed unmatched. CDR3 loop: CASREIGQGGDNEQFF. Here the CDR3 DNA reads TGTGCCAGCAGAGAGATTGGACAGGGAGGCGACAATGAGCAGTTCTTC.

The chain recombines TRBV15 with TRBJ2-7; D is unclear. CDR1 and CDR2 (germline): LNHNV, YYDKDF (reference sequence). V lost 0 bases, J lost 6 bases, and 9 bases lay in between. The CDR3 runs to 13 residues. The CDR3 DNA reads TGTGCCACCAGCAGAGATTATCGAGTCGAGCAGTACTTC. It yields the protein CATSRDYRVEQYF.

The rearrangement uses TRBV20-1 and TRBJ2-3, with 11 bases aligning to TRBD2. The CDR3 consists of 14 residues. CDR1 and CDR2 (germline): DFQATT, SNEGSKA (reference sequence). CDR3 sequence reads: CSFTSGSGTDTQYF. Here the CDR3 DNA reads TGCAGCTTCACTAGCGGGAGTGGCACAGATACGCAGTATTTT.

This clonotype was picked up a small number of times. This chain joins TRBV10-3 and TRBJ1-6; no definite D call. In germline, CDR1 is ENHRY, CDR2 SYGVKD. V was pared by 1 base and J by 5 bases, with 9 bases between. This CDR3 contains 15 residues. DNA for the CDR3: TGTGCCATCAGTGAGTTGGACGGTGATAATTCACCCCTCCACTTT. Its translation is CAISELDGDNSPLHF.

The V call is TRBV7-6, the J call TRBJ2-1; D might be TRBD1 (5 bases). The CDR3 runs 20 residues. Trimming took off 2 bases at V and 0 bases at J, with 23 bases between the two ends. From germline, CDR1 is SGHVS and CDR2 FNYEAQ. CDR3 sequence reads: CASSLNLKWGPLSSYNEQFF. The CDR3 coding sequence is TGTGCCAGCAGCTTAAACCTGAAATGGGGCCCTCTTAGCTCCTACAATGAGCAGTTCTTC.

V usage is TRBV24-1 and J usage is TRBJ2-1, with TRBD1 identical over 7 bases. Germline V gene lookup returns CDR1 KGHDR and CDR2 SFDVKD. V trimming: 7 bases; J trimming: 6 bases; junction bases outside the gene matches: 8. This CDR3 comprises 14 residues. CDR3 sequence (DNA): TGTGCCACCAGCCACCCACAGGGGAGCAATGAGCAGTTCTTC. Protein: CATSHPQGSNEQFF.

This clonotype was seen ten or more times. The chain has TRBV20-1 and TRBJ2-7; D uncertain. Trimming pared 3 bases from V and 1 base from J, leaving 7 bases between. Germline-derived CDR1 and CDR2 are DFQATT and SNEGSKA (reference sequence). CDR3 length equals 12 residues. CDR3 bases: TGCAGTGCTAGTGAGGTATCCTACGAGCAGTACTTC. Protein sequence: CSASEVSYEQYF.

This clonotype was observed a handful of times. The rearrangement joins TRBV20-1 to TRBJ2-5; 7 nucleotides align to TRBD2. Germline V lookup: CDR1 DFQATT, CDR2 SNEGSKA (reference sequence). V shed 2 bases, J shed 5 bases, and the junction held 5 bases outside the gene matches. CDR3 length: 13 residues. In DNA, the CDR3 is TGCAGTGCTAGAAGGGACGGGGGGGAGACCCAGTACTTC. This sequence encodes CSARRDGGETQYF.

In DNA form, the CDR3 reads TGTGCCAGCAGCGTAGGGATAGGCTACGAGCAGTACTTC. Translating it yields CASSVGIGYEQYF. This chain uses TRBV9 with TRBJ2-7; D not certain. V shed 0 bases and J shed 3 bases, with 7 bases lying between them. CDR3 length: 13 residues. Per the germline V gene, CDR1 is SGDLS and CDR2 is YYNGEE.

V usage is TRBV2 and J usage is TRBJ1-3; D remains unclear. Trimming took off 4 bases at V and 0 bases at J, with 7 bases between the two ends. This CDR3 spans 14 amino acids. Germline V lookup: CDR1 SNHLY, CDR2 FYNNEI. This chain's CDR3 is CASSGVTSGNTIYF. DNA of the CDR3: TGTGCCAGCAGTGGGGTCACCTCTGGAAACACCATATATTTT. The full variable domain, rest sourced from reference TRBV2 and TRBJ1-3, is EPEVTQTPSHQVTQMGQEVILRCVPISNHLYFYWYRQILGQKVEFLVSFYNNEISEKSEIFDDQFSVERPDGSNFTLKIRSTKLEDSAMYFCASSGVTSGNTIYFGEGSWLTVV.

This clonotype was observed a few times. J is TRBJ2-3 and V is TRBV6-2 or TRBV6-3, with D uncertain. The CDR3 consists of 13 residues. Trimming removed 6 bases at V and 2 bases at J, with 9 bases between. The germline gives CDR1 MNHEY, CDR2 SVGEGT. CDR3 loop: CASRPGLTDTQYF. Written as DNA, the CDR3 is TGTGCCAGCAGGCCGGGCCTCACAGATACGCAGTATTTT.

This clonotype was found a few times. The gene calls are TRBV20-1 and TRBJ2-4; tentative D call: TRBD2 (5 bases). Deletions cut 3 bases from V and 0 bases from J, with 12 bases between. The V gene's germline CDR1 is DFQATT and CDR2 SNEGSKA (reference sequence). The CDR3 has 15 residues. The CDR3 bases are TGCAGTGCTAGCCCCCCAGGACTAGCCAAAAACATTCAGTACTTC. Its translation is CSASPPGLAKNIQYF.